This TCR beta chain emerged from a study of blood T cells in healthy people across ages. Study-level points and caveats: When set beside aged donors, long-lived donors presented more naive CD4+ cells and higher diversity. Per million T cells, TCR beta diversity dropped about linearly as age rose.

The trim removed 6 bases at V and 6 bases at J, leaving 10 bases unmatched. There are 16 residues in the CDR3. Collection of approximately 9.3 milliliters of peripheral blood was performed for each donor. PCR was performed a second time for about 6 to 11 cycles using a sample-barcoded 5' primer and a J-beta primer mix. TCRdb used MiXCR to reprocess the 5' RACE reads, holding one entry per CDR3 protein. This sample has over a million distinct CDR3 sequences, with about 25% found just once. To note about this clonotype: Its antigen is still unknown.

The same sample was also studied in work on T cells of mothers and their children. That investigation notes: Some 2.8 million TCR beta reads per child versus over 10 million per mother.

V usage is TRBV12-3 or TRBV12-4 and J usage is TRBJ2-1, with TRBD2 matching 11 bases. The sequenced material came from blood. The receptor's source is a girl aged 2-15 years in good health. As DNA, the CDR3 is TGTGCCAGCAGCTTACTTAGCGGGGGGGTGCCCAATGAGCAGTTCTTC. Translation gives CASSLLSGGVPNEQFF.